These 7 T cell receptor beta chains share one sample of origin, sequenced in a study of T cell responses to AZD1222 COVID-19 vaccine. Some clones are missing from TCRdb's copy, which holds only in-frame ones; the method was immunoSEQ multiplex PCR. This repertoire shows fewer than 120,000 clones, roughly nine tenths found once; its top ten account for 1.5% to 2%. The starting material was peripheral blood, obtained on day 0 of AZD1222 vaccination. The receptors derive from an adult in good health.

In this sample, this clone turned up a few times. The rearrangement links TRBV10-3 to TRBJ1-2; D not resolved. The germline gives CDR1 ENHRY, CDR2 SYGVKD. Trimming pared 5 bases from V and 6 bases from J, leaving 16 bases between. The CDR3 extends over 14 amino acids. The CDR3 DNA reads TGTGCCATCAGTAACCCTATGGGATCCCATGGCTACACCTTC. This sequence encodes CAISNPMGSHGYTF.

The V call is TRBV7-8, the J call TRBJ2-2; 12 bases fit TRBD2. From germline, CDR1 is SGHVS and CDR2 FQNEAQ. CDR3 size: 18 residues. The junction had 3 bases not matched to a gene; V was cut back by 1 base and J by 0 bases. The CDR3 reads CASSLGLAGDANTGELFF. The CDR3 nucleotides read TGTGCCAGCAGCTTAGGACTAGCGGGAGACGCGAACACCGGGGAGCTGTTTTTT. Supplemented by reference TRBV7-8 and TRBJ2-2, the full variable domain reads GAGVSQSPRYKVAKRGQDVALRCDPISGHVSLFWYQQALGQGPEFLTYFQNEAQLDKSGLPSDRFFAERPEGSVSTLKIQRTQQEDSAVYLCASSLGLAGDANTGELFFGEGSRLTVL.

The chain employs TRBV2 and TRBJ2-1; 9 bases are a match to TRBD2. The CDR3 consists of 17 residues. The germline V gene has CDR1 SNHLY and CDR2 FYNNEI. Trimming at V came to 0 bases and at J to 8 bases, leaving 11 bases not matched to a gene. For the CDR3, the DNA is TGTGCCAGCAGTGAAGCGAGGAGGTTAGCGGGGGTGGATGAGCAGTTCTTC. This codes for CASSEARRLAGVDEQFF.

This chain links TRBV2 with TRBJ2-2; 8 bases agree with TRBD1. The CDR3 loop spans 14 amino acids. Germline assignment: CDR1 SNHLY and CDR2 FYNNEI. The trim removed 10 bases at V and 1 base at J, leaving 5 bases unmatched. Here the CDR3 reads CAIAQGGNTGELFF. The CDR3 bases are TGTGCCATCGCACAGGGGGGGAACACCGGGGAGCTGTTTTTT.

This chain uses TRBV5-8 with TRBJ1-3; D may be TRBD1 (5 bases). V shed 0 bases and J shed 3 bases, with 13 bases lying between them. The CDR3 is 16 amino acids. Per the germline V gene, CDR1 is SGHTS and CDR2 is YDEGEE. The CDR3 DNA reads TGTGCCAGCAGCTTGGCCGGTGGGGGAAGTGGAAACACCATATATTTT. It is translated as CASSLAGGGSGNTIYF.

V usage is TRBV11-2 and J usage is TRBJ2-7; perhaps TRBD1 as D (6 bases). Germline lookup yields CDR1 SGHAT and CDR2 FQNNGV. There are 15 residues in the CDR3. The V gene lost 5 bases and the J gene lost 3 bases, with 17 bases spanning the gap. CDR3 sequence (DNA): TGTGCCAGCAGCCAAACCAGGGGAAGGAACTACGAGCAGTACTTC. Protein product: CASSQTRGRNYEQYF.

This sequence joins TRBV19 and TRBJ1-4, with a weak D call TRBD1 (6 bases). Germline V gene lookup returns CDR1 LNHDA and CDR2 SQIVND (reference sequence). V gave up 6 bases and J gave up 8 bases, with 16 bases separating them. The CDR3 sequence is 14 residues long. The CDR3 reads CASRKTGDYEKLFF. The CDR3, as DNA: TGTGCCAGTAGAAAGACAGGTGATTACGAAAAACTGTTTTTT.